The 22 T cell receptor beta chains below come from one sample, sequenced in a study of shared clonotypes between healthy human individuals. TCRdb's table, derived via immunoSEQ multiplex PCR, lists solely in-frame clones and lacks some. In the table there are about 1.9 million clones, approximately 92% of which are singletons. Naive CD8 cells lacked CD45RO, underwent positive selection for CCR7 and left out terminally differentiated effector memory CD45RA+ cells. Specimen: naive CD8+ T cells from PBMCs. The receptors were gathered from a man between 18 and 29 years old in good health. Some clones in this sample may be carry-over from other donors' samples.

J is TRBJ2-1 and V is TRBV19, with 7 nucleotides matching TRBD2. There are 16 residues in the CDR3. Unmatched junction bases numbered 10, after V lost 5 bases and J lost 3 bases. CDR1 is LNHDA and CDR2 is SQIVND in the germline V gene (reference sequence). CDR3 region: CASSPWRTSVYNEQFF. Here the CDR3 DNA reads TGTGCCAGTAGTCCATGGAGGACTAGTGTCTACAATGAGCAGTTCTTC.

This rearrangement joins TRBV5-4 to TRBJ2-2; TRBD2 matches at 11 bases. Germline loops: CDR1 SGHNT, CDR2 YYREEE (reference sequence). This CDR3 is built from 19 residues. V lost 5 bases, J lost 3 bases, and 15 bases stayed unmatched. In DNA, the CDR3 is TGTGCCAGCAGGATTGAAGTTGCACTAGCGGGAGAAGACACCGGGGAGCTGTTTTTT. Residues: CASRIEVALAGEDTGELFF.

Worth noting for this clone: Other DNA sequences in this specimen translate into the identical CDR3. The rearrangement links TRBV9 to TRBJ1-1; D is unclear. V lost 2 bases to trimming and J lost 4 bases, with 9 bases between them. The CDR3 loop spans 13 amino acids. Germline CDR1 is SGDLS and CDR2 is YYNGEE. CDR3 sequence (DNA): TGTGCCAGCAGCGTCGGGGTAGGCACTGAAGCTTTCTTT. Translation gives CASSVGVGTEAFF.

This chain links TRBV19 with TRBJ2-3, with D tentatively TRBD2 (5 bases). Germline CDR1 and CDR2: LNHDA and SQIVND (reference sequence). The V end lost 8 bases, the J end lost 2 bases, and 14 bases lay between the germline ends. This CDR3 spans 14 amino acids. The CDR3 loop is CASGTDYYTDTQYF. The CDR3 nucleotides read TGTGCCAGTGGAACCGACTATTACACAGATACGCAGTATTTT.

The V gene is TRBV9, the J gene TRBJ2-1; no firm D call. The CDR3 runs 15 residues. The germline V gene has CDR1 SGDLS and CDR2 YYNGEE. V gave up 6 bases and J gave up 2 bases, with 15 bases separating them. The CDR3 DNA follows: TGTGCCAGCACCCCTGTCAGAGGAGCCTACAATGAGCAGTTCTTC. Translation: CASTPVRGAYNEQFF.

This chain uses TRBV14 with TRBJ1-2; D uncertain. V lost 0 bases to trimming and J lost 0 bases, with 8 bases between them. The length of the CDR3 is 15 residues. Per the germline V gene, CDR1 is SGHDN and CDR2 is FVKESK. As DNA, the CDR3 is TGTGCCAGCAGCCAAGATCCAGGAGCTAACTATGGCTACACCTTC. Its translation is CASSQDPGANYGYTF.

This sequence joins TRBV9 and TRBJ2-3; D may correspond to TRBD1 or TRBD2 (5 bases each). Trimming cost V 4 bases and J 6 bases, with 15 bases left between them. Germline V gives CDR1 SGDLS, CDR2 YYNGEE. CDR3 length: 14 amino acids. CDR3 nucleotides: TGTGCCAGCAGCTCAGGGACGGGTATGGATACGCAGTATTTT. It yields the protein CASSSGTGMDTQYF.

This sequence joins TRBV28 and TRBJ2-3; 11 bases fit TRBD2. V was pared by 5 bases and J by 2 bases, with 12 bases of the junction left unmatched. This CDR3 comprises 18 residues. Germline values: CDR1 MDHEN, CDR2 SYDVKM. The chain's CDR3 is CASSTQTGTSGHTDTQYF. The CDR3 nucleotides are TGTGCCAGCAGTACCCAAACCGGGACTAGCGGACACACAGATACGCAGTATTTT. Variable domain in full (rest from reference TRBV28 and TRBJ2-3): DVKVTQSSRYLVKRTGEKVFLECVQDMDHENMFWYRQDPGLGLRLIYFSYDVKMKEKGDIPEGYSVSREKKERFSLILESASTNQTSMYLCASSTQTGTSGHTDTQYFGPGTRLTVL.

The genes are TRBV7-9 and TRBJ2-1, with 10 bases matching TRBD1. CDR1 is SEHNR and CDR2 is FQNEAQ in the germline V gene (reference sequence). The CDR3 spans 15 residues. With V trimmed by 5 bases and J by 6 bases, 7 bases remained unmatched. For the CDR3, the DNA is TGTGCCAGCAGCCCCGACAGGGGGCTGGGCAATGAGCAGTTCTTC. Translated: CASSPDRGLGNEQFF.

The chain joins TRBV5-1 to TRBJ1-1; the match to TRBD1 covers 9 bases. There are 15 residues in the CDR3. The germline CDR1 and CDR2 sequences are SGHRS and YFSETQ. The ends lost 3 bases at V and 5 bases at J; junction bases unmatched: 8. CDR3 sequence (DNA): TGCGCCAGCAGCTCGACGGGGACAGGGAAAACTGAAGCTTTCTTT. Its protein is CASSSTGTGKTEAFF. Using reference TRBV5-1 and TRBJ1-1 for the parts outside the CDR3, the full variable domain is KAGVTQTPRYLIKTRGQQVTLSCSPISGHRSVSWYQQTPGQGLQFLFEYFSETQRNKGNFPGRFSGRQFSNSRSEMNVSTLELGDSALYLCASSSTGTGKTEAFFGQGTRLTVV.

As regards this clone: Distinct nucleotide sequences in the sample also encode this CDR3. The chain is built from TRBV4-1 and TRBJ2-7; 10 bases agree with TRBD1. CDR1 and CDR2 from the germline V gene are MGHRA and YSYEKL. This CDR3 comprises 15 residues. After removal of 4 bases from V and 3 bases from J, the junction contained 6 bases not matched to a gene. CDR3: CASSLRDRGFYEQYF. DNA of the CDR3: TGCGCCAGCAGCCTCCGGGACAGGGGTTTCTACGAGCAGTACTTC.

The chain has TRBV19 and TRBJ2-1; 9 nucleotides align to TRBD2. This CDR3 is built from 16 residues. Germline lookup yields CDR1 LNHDA and CDR2 SQIVND (reference sequence). V was clipped by 2 bases and J by 7 bases; unmatched bases: 9. This CDR3 is CASSIIGGRVTNEQFF. Written as DNA, the CDR3 is TGTGCCAGTAGTATAATAGGCGGGAGGGTTACGAATGAGCAGTTCTTC.

The chain employs TRBV11-2 and TRBJ2-1, with D possibly TRBD2 on 6 matching bases. Trimming cost V 3 bases and J 7 bases, with 13 bases left between them. The germline V gene encodes CDR1 SGHAT and CDR2 FQNNGV. The CDR3 covers 14 residues. The CDR3 protein is CASSFHGTDNEQFF. The CDR3 DNA reads as TGTGCCAGCAGCTTTCATGGGACTGATAATGAGCAGTTCTTC.

The V and J genes are TRBV27 and TRBJ2-7, with 7 bases identical to TRBD2. The CDR3 runs to 17 residues. Germline V lookup: CDR1 MNHEY, CDR2 SMNVEV (reference sequence). V trimming: 2 bases; J trimming: 4 bases; junction bases outside the gene matches: 14. DNA for the CDR3: TGTGCCAGCAGTTTAATCCGAAGGGGAGGGCCGAGTTACGAGCAGTACTTC. Protein sequence: CASSLIRRGGPSYEQYF.

The chain links TRBV6-1 to TRBJ2-3; TRBD1 might be the D (5 bases). Germline V gene data show CDR1 as MNHNS and CDR2 as SASEGT. CDR3 length: 18 amino acids. Trimming left V 3 bases short and J 3 bases short, with 22 bases between. CDR3 nucleotides: TGTGCCAGCAGTGACCTCCCAGCCGAGGTGACAGAGACAGATACGCAGTATTTT. It encodes CASSDLPAEVTETDTQYF.

The chain combines TRBV19 with TRBJ2-3; TRBD1 matches at 7 bases. V lost 4 bases and J lost 1; bases outside the gene matches: 5. CDR3 length: 15 residues. Germline CDR1 reads LNHDA; CDR2 reads SQIVND (reference sequence). The CDR3 nucleotides are TGTGCCAGTAGTACCGACAGGGAAGGCACAGATACGCAGTATTTT. This gives the protein CASSTDREGTDTQYF.

The chain is built from TRBV7-6 and TRBJ2-2; 14 nucleotides match TRBD2. The length of the CDR3 is 16 residues. Germline loops: CDR1 SGHVS, CDR2 FNYEAQ. V lost 5 bases, J lost 5 bases, and 4 bases stayed unmatched. CDR3: CASSHGTSGRTGELFF. CDR3 coding DNA: TGTGCCAGCAGCCACGGGACTAGCGGGAGAACCGGGGAGCTGTTTTTT.

This chain connects TRBV2 to TRBJ2-6; TRBD1 is a possible D gene (6 bases). CDR1 is SNHLY and CDR2 is FYNNEI in the germline V gene. With 4 bases removed from V and 0 bases from J, the gap between germline ends came to 16 bases. The CDR3 runs 18 residues. CDR3 loop: CASSVVQGRRSGANVLTF. CDR3 sequence (DNA): TGTGCCAGCAGTGTGGTACAGGGAAGGCGCTCTGGGGCCAACGTCCTGACTTTC.

The chain has TRBV9 and TRBJ2-1; TRBD2 matches 9 bases. Germline V CDR1 and CDR2: SGDLS, YYNGEE. This CDR3 has 15 residues. J gave up 6 bases and V 6 bases, and 10 bases lay outside the gene matches. CDR3 bases: TGTGCCAGCACCCCCGTGGTAGCGGGAGTCAATGAGCAGTTCTTC. It is translated as CASTPVVAGVNEQFF.

In its sample, this clone was seen once. The chain recombines TRBV6-1 with TRBJ1-2; D gene unclear. V was shortened by 8 bases and J by 4 bases, with 17 bases between the two germline ends. The CDR3 runs to 14 residues. Germline values: CDR1 MNHNS, CDR2 SASEGT. The CDR3 DNA sequence: TGTGCCAGCTACCGATCAAATCAACTCTATGGCTACACCTTC. Residues: CASYRSNQLYGYTF.

Comment on this clone: Other DNA sequences in this specimen translate into the identical CDR3. This sequence joins TRBV27 and TRBJ2-7, with D perhaps TRBD2 (6 bases). This CDR3 contains 13 residues. CDR1 and CDR2 (germline): MNHEY, SMNVEV (reference sequence). V was shortened by 3 bases and J by 5 bases, with 11 bases between the two germline ends. CDR3 loop: CASSFPGRNEQYF. In DNA, the CDR3 is TGTGCCAGCAGTTTCCCCGGGAGAAACGAGCAGTACTTC.

For this clone: Germline is not matched at one junction end, which may reflect a read error. The same CDR3 is also encoded by other DNA sequences in this sample. The chain recombines TRBV11-1 with TRBJ2-1; no clear D gene. The CDR3 loop spans 14 amino acids. The germline V gene encodes CDR1 SGHAT and CDR2 FQDESV (reference sequence). The chain's CDR3 is CASSLIGSDNEQFF. The CDR3 coding sequence is TGTGCCAGCAGTTTAATCGGCTCCGACAATGAGCAGTTCTTC. Based on the CDR3 plus reference TRBV11-1 and TRBJ2-1, the full variable domain is EAEVAQSPRYKITEKSQAVAFWCDPISGHATLYWYRQILGQGPELLVQFQDESVVDDSQLPKDRFSAERLKGVDSTLKIQPAELGDSAMYLCASSLIGSDNEQFFGPGTRLTVL.